These 21 T cell receptor beta chains came from one sample sequenced in a study of T cells in Graves' hyperthyroidism and ophthalmopathy. The TCR beta CDR3 regions underwent amplification using RNA transcripts as the source. TCR CDR3 regions were first amplified by RT-PCR with HTBI primers. One entry per CDR3 protein results from TCRdb running MiXCR on the multiplex PCR reads. The table lists roughly 750,000 distinct CDR3 sequences, over 15% of them singletons. Specimen: blood. These receptors all stem from a man younger than 30 with Graves' hyperthyroidism.

This clonotype was seen a handful of times. At one end the junction does not follow the germline gene, possibly because of a read error. The chain carries TRBV20-1 and TRBJ2-1; D gene ambiguous. The CDR3 runs 15 residues. CDR1 is DFQATT, CDR2 SNEGSKA, per germline (reference sequence). The DNA for the CDR3 is TGCAGTGCTAGAGTCTTACAGAGCTCCTACAATGAGCAGCTCTTC. Protein sequence: CSARVLQSSYNEQLF.

This clonotype came up a few times. The chain links TRBV5-5 to TRBJ2-7, with 7 nucleotides matching TRBD2. Germline values: CDR1 SGHKS, CDR2 YYEKEE (reference sequence). The CDR3 is 14 residues long. J lost 1 base, V lost 1 base, and 2 bases had no gene match. The CDR3 loop reads CASSLRDYSYEQYF. The CDR3 coding sequence is TGTGCCAGCAGCTTGCGGGACTATTCCTACGAGCAGTACTTC.

This clonotype appeared many times. The chain couples TRBV28 to TRBJ2-3; 10 bases align to TRBD2. V was pared by 4 bases and J by 0 bases, with 4 bases of the junction left unmatched. Germline CDR1 reads MDHEN; CDR2 reads SYDVKM. CDR3 length: 16 amino acids. CDR3 protein: CASSSKLAGSTDTQYF. Here the CDR3 DNA reads TGTGCCAGCAGTTCAAAACTAGCGGGAAGCACAGATACGCAGTATTTT.

This clonotype has at least ten counts. The rearrangement links TRBV12-5 to TRBJ2-5; 8 nucleotides agree with TRBD1. This CDR3 is 16 amino acids long. Germline V gene lookup returns CDR1 LGHNT and CDR2 FRNRAP. V was clipped by 0 bases and J by 4 bases; unmatched bases: 7. CDR3 amino acids: CASGLVHTGGRETQYF. CDR3 bases: TGTGCTAGTGGTTTGGTACACACAGGGGGACGAGAGACCCAGTACTTC.

The CDR3 nucleotides read TGTGCCACCAGTGATCCAACAGGAGGATGGACAGATACGCAGTATTTT. Its translation: CATSDPTGGWTDTQYF. This chain joins TRBV24-1 and TRBJ2-3; the D call may be TRBD1 or TRBD2 (5 bases each). Germline V gene lookup returns CDR1 KGHDR and CDR2 SFDVKD. The V end lost 3 bases, the J end lost 3 bases, and 15 bases lay between the germline ends. The CDR3 has 16 residues.

This clonotype was seen many times. The chain has TRBV20-1 and TRBJ2-3; D not resolved. Germline V CDR1 and CDR2: DFQATT, SNEGSKA (reference sequence). The CDR3 sequence is 12 residues long. V was trimmed by 0 bases and J by 2 bases, leaving 3 bases between them. The CDR3 DNA follows: TGCAGTGCTAGAGATTACACAGATACGCAGTATTTT. Translating gives CSARDYTDTQYF.

This clonotype occurred a few times. The V and J genes are TRBV12-3 or TRBV12-4 and TRBJ2-3, with 9 bases identical to TRBD2. The CDR3 totals 16 residues. The trim removed 5 bases at V and 4 bases at J, leaving 10 bases unmatched. The CDR3 DNA reads TGTGCCAGCAGTCCCCGTTTTAGCGGGAGCTCAGATACGCAGTATTTT. This codes for CASSPRFSGSSDTQYF.

There are a few counts of this clonotype. The chain uses TRBV5-5 and TRBJ1-1; D perhaps matches TRBD1 (5 bases). The germline gives CDR1 SGHKS, CDR2 YYEKEE (reference sequence). This CDR3 has 17 amino acids. The V and J ends lost 0 bases and 7 bases respectively, with 22 bases between them. CDR3 sequence reads: CASSLDLGWTTEVEAFF. The CDR3 DNA follows: TGTGCCAGCAGCTTGGATCTGGGGTGGACGACAGAGGTTGAAGCTTTCTTT.

This clonotype appeared many times. J is TRBJ2-1 and V is TRBV30; D gene ambiguous. Germline CDR1 reads GTSNPN; CDR2 reads SVGIG (reference sequence). The V end lost 0 bases, the J end lost 8 bases, and 2 bases lay between the germline ends. This CDR3 is 10 amino acids long. CDR3: CAWSVHEQFF. The CDR3, as DNA: TGTGCCTGGAGTGTCCATGAGCAGTTCTTC.

The rearrangement uses TRBV12-3 or TRBV12-4 and TRBJ2-5; D may match TRBD1 or TRBD2 (5 bases each). CDR3 size: 14 residues. V was shortened by 8 bases and J by 5 bases, with 18 bases between the two germline ends. The CDR3 DNA follows: TGTGCCAGCGGACCTACCACTGGGACGGAGACCCAGTACTTC. It encodes CASGPTTGTETQYF.

The chain uses TRBV6-1 and TRBJ2-5; no clear D gene. CDR1 MNHNS and CDR2 SASEGT come from the germline V gene. Trimming took 7 bases from V and 5 from J, leaving 8 bases between them. The CDR3 consists of 11 residues. This CDR3 is CASIARETQYF. CDR3 sequence (DNA): TGTGCCAGCATCGCCCGGGAGACCCAGTACTTC.

This clonotype was seen only a few times. The V call is TRBV5-4, the J call TRBJ2-3, with TRBD2 matching over 7 bases. The CDR3 loop spans 14 amino acids. Losses at the gene ends were 4 bases for V and 0 bases for J; bases not matched to a gene: 2. Germline V gene lookup returns CDR1 SGHNT and CDR2 YYREEE (reference sequence). CDR3 coding DNA: TGTGCCAGCAGCCGGGGGGATAGCACAGATACGCAGTATTTT. Amino acids: CASSRGDSTDTQYF. Full variable domain (outside the CDR3, taken from reference TRBV5-4 and TRBJ2-3): ETGVTQSPTHLIKTRGQQVTLRCSSQSGHNTVSWYQQALGQGPQFIFQYYREEENGRGNFPPRFSGLQFPNYSSELNVNALELDDSALYLCASSRGDSTDTQYFGPGTRLTVL.

This clonotype showed up just a few times. The gene calls are TRBV2 and TRBJ1-1; the D gene is possibly TRBD1 (6 bases). The CDR3 runs 14 residues. The germline gives CDR1 SNHLY, CDR2 FYNNEI. V was cut by 8 bases and J by 4 bases, with 17 bases left in between. The CDR3 DNA follows: TGTGCCAGCCTAACCCCGGGGGCGGCCACTGAAGCTTTCTTT. It specifies CASLTPGAATEAFF. Using reference TRBV2 and TRBJ1-1 for the parts outside the CDR3, the full variable domain is EPEVTQTPSHQVTQMGQEVILRCVPISNHLYFYWYRQILGQKVEFLVSFYNNEISEKSEIFDDQFSVERPDGSNFTLKIRSTKLEDSAMYFCASLTPGAATEAFFGQGTRLTVV.

This sequence joins TRBV4-1 and TRBJ2-7, with 9 bases fitting TRBD1. The CDR3 runs to 14 residues. Germline assignment: CDR1 MGHRA and CDR2 YSYEKL. Trimming cost V 6 bases and J 7 bases; bases outside gene matches: 10. The CDR3 protein is CASRATGGSTEQYF. The CDR3 nucleotides read TGCGCCAGCAGGGCGACAGGGGGGAGCACGGAGCAGTACTTC.

This clonotype was seen ten or more times. The rearrangement uses TRBV20-1 and TRBJ1-5, with D uncertain. The V end lost 5 bases, the J end lost 6 bases, and 17 bases lay between the germline ends. CDR1 DFQATT and CDR2 SNEGSKA come from the germline V gene (reference sequence). The CDR3 is 14 amino acids. The CDR3 sequence is CSASVPRIGQPQHF. The CDR3 DNA is TGCAGTGCTTCCGTACCGAGGATAGGTCAGCCCCAGCATTTT.

This clonotype was observed a few times. This chain uses TRBV5-6 with TRBJ2-2, with a weak D call TRBD2 (5 bases). Germline V gene lookup returns CDR1 SGHDT and CDR2 YYEEEE. V was cut by 2 bases and J by 2 bases, with 13 bases left in between. This CDR3 spans 16 amino acids. The CDR3 DNA reads as TGTGCCAGCAGCTTTTCAGCGGAGATCAACACCGGGGAGCTGTTTTTT. Protein: CASSFSAEINTGELFF.

This chain links TRBV6-1 with TRBJ2-6, with 8 bases lining up with TRBD1. V shed 5 bases and J 3 bases; nucleotides not matched to a gene: 12. The CDR3 length is 18 residues. Per germline, CDR1 MNHNS and CDR2 SASEGT. As DNA, the CDR3 is TGTGCCAGCAGTCCCCTGGCAGGGGGCAGTGGTGGGGCCAACGTCCTGACTTTC. Translating it yields CASSPLAGGSGGANVLTF.

This rearrangement joins TRBV6-1 to TRBJ2-7; the match to TRBD1 covers 10 bases. Germline trimming cut 6 bases from V and 6 bases from J; bases unmatched to any gene: 8. CDR3 length: 14 residues. The V gene's germline CDR1 is MNHNS and CDR2 SASEGT. The chain's CDR3 is CASSQTGGGGEQYF. In DNA, the CDR3 is TGTGCCAGCAGCCAGACAGGGGGCGGCGGCGAGCAGTACTTC.

This clonotype has a handful of counts. The V gene is TRBV11-2, the J gene TRBJ2-1; 8 bases are a match to TRBD2. The length of the CDR3 is 17 residues. Looked up from germline, CDR1 is SGHAT and CDR2 is FQNNGV. J lost 8 bases, V lost 0 bases, and 12 bases had no gene match. The CDR3 DNA reads as TGTGCCAGCAGCTTAGATCCTGGTGGTAGCGGGAAGGATGAGCAGTTCTTC. Its protein product is CASSLDPGGSGKDEQFF.

The J gene is TRBJ2-5, the V gene TRBV5-6; unclear D gene. The CDR3 covers 14 residues. Trimming left V 1 base short and J 1 base short, with 8 bases between. Germline V gives CDR1 SGHDT, CDR2 YYEEEE. CDR3 bases: TGTGCCAGCAGCTTGAACTCCCCCCAAGAGACCCAGTACTTC. It specifies CASSLNSPQETQYF. The full variable domain, in which reference TRBV5-6 and TRBJ2-5 provide the parts outside the CDR3, is DAGVTQSPTHLIKTRGQQVTLRCSPKSGHDTVSWYQQALGQGPQFIFQYYEEEERQRGNFPDRFSGHQFPNYSSELNVNALLLGDSALYLCASSLNSPQETQYFGPGTRLLVL.

This clonotype was observed many times. The J gene is TRBJ2-7, the V gene TRBV20-1, with 7 bases fitting TRBD2. Germline V gives CDR1 DFQATT, CDR2 SNEGSKA (reference sequence). This CDR3 comprises 12 residues. Trimming removed 5 bases from V and 2 bases from J; junction bases left unmatched: 3. This CDR3 is CSAGGEAYEQYF. CDR3 coding DNA: TGCAGTGCTGGGGGGGAGGCCTACGAGCAGTACTTC.